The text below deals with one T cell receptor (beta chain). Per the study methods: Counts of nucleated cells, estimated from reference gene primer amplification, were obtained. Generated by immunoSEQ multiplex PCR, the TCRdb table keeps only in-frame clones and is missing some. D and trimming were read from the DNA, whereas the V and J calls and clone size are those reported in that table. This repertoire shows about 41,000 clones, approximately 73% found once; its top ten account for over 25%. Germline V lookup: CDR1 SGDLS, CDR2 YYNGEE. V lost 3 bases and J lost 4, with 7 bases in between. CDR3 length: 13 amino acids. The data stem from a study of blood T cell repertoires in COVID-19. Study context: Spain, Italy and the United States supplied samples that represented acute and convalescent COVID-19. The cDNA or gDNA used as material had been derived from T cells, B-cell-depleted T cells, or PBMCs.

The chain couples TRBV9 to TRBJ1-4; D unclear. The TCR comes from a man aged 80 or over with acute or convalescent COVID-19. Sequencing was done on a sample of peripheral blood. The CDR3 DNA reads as TGTGCCAGCAGCGGGGAGATTAATGAAAAACTGTTTTTT. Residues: CASSGEINEKLFF. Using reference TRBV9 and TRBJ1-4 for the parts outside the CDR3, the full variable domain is DSGVTQTPKHLITATGQRVTLRCSPRSGDLSVYWYQQSLDQGLQFLIQYYNGEERAKGNILERFSAQQFPDLHSELNLSSLELGDSALYFCASSGEINEKLFFGSGTQLSVL.